The 25 T cell receptor beta chains below come from one sample, sequenced in a study of blood T cells in healthy people across ages. A second PCR, run for roughly 7 to 11 cycles, used a sample-barcoded 5' primer plus a J-beta primer mix. TCRdb called the 5' RACE reads again in MiXCR, with one record for every CDR3 protein. The table shows about 970,000 distinct CDR3 sequences, with about 51% occurring only once. The material sequenced was blood. Source of these receptors: a woman between 55 and 75 years old in good health.

This clonotype was counted many times. One junction end disagrees with the germline gene, perhaps due to a read error. The V call is TRBV4-1, the J call TRBJ2-7, with 10 bases identical to TRBD2. Germline loops: CDR1 MGHRA, CDR2 YSYEKL. The CDR3 loop spans 16 amino acids. CDR3 DNA: TGTGCCAGCAGCCAAGGCCTAGCGGGAGTCTCCTACGAGCAGTACTTC. It encodes CASSQGLAGVSYEQYF.

This clonotype came up a few times. V usage is TRBV29-1 and J usage is TRBJ2-3; D call uncertain. Germline-derived CDR1 and CDR2 are SQVTM and ANQGSEA. Trimming cost V 4 bases and J 4 bases, with 9 bases left between them. The CDR3 loop spans 12 amino acids. CDR3 protein: CSVASIADTQYF. The CDR3 DNA reads TGCAGCGTTGCCAGTATTGCAGATACGCAGTATTTT.

V gene TRBV29-1 combines with J gene TRBJ1-1, with D unresolved. Germline V gives CDR1 SQVTM, CDR2 ANQGSEA. The V gene lost 4 bases and the J gene lost 4 bases, with 10 bases spanning the gap. The CDR3 is made up of 12 amino acids. The CDR3 spells CSVVRMSTEAFF. The CDR3 DNA reads TGCAGCGTTGTGCGGATGAGCACTGAAGCTTTCTTT.

Turning to this clonotype: Possible read error: a much larger clone is one base away. The chain couples TRBV4-3 to TRBJ2-2; 10 bases align to TRBD1. Trimming removed 4 bases from V and 5 bases from J; junction bases left unmatched: 7. This CDR3 spans 16 amino acids. Germline values: CDR1 LGHNA, CDR2 YSLEER. As DNA, the CDR3 is TGCGCCAGCAGCCGGGGGACAGGGGAGAGGACCGGGGAGCTGTTTTTT. Its translation is CASSRGTGERTGELFF.

The chain joins TRBV6-1 to TRBJ1-5, with 7 bases identical to TRBD1. Trimming at V came to 2 bases and at J to 4 bases, leaving 17 bases not matched to a gene. The CDR3 is 19 residues long. Germline V CDR1 and CDR2: MNHNS, SASEGT. The CDR3 is CASSEPFGFRQGGNQPQHF. The CDR3 coding sequence is TGTGCCAGCAGTGAACCCTTTGGTTTCAGACAGGGTGGGAATCAGCCCCAGCATTTT.

The V gene is TRBV7-9, the J gene TRBJ2-3; TRBD2 matches at 7 bases. Germline V gene data show CDR1 as SEHNR and CDR2 as FQNEAQ (reference sequence). The J segment lost 5 bases and the V segment lost 10 bases, leaving 18 bases of the junction unmatched. The CDR3 is 16 amino acids. Written as DNA, the CDR3 is TGTGCCACCTTAATTTACCTGGGGGGGAGTAGAGATACGCAGTATTTT. Translating gives CATLIYLGGSRDTQYF.

There are a few counts of this clonotype. The chain has TRBV5-1 and TRBJ2-7; 10 bases map to TRBD2. The CDR3 runs 15 residues. V gave up 4 bases and J gave up 2 bases; unmatched junction bases: 6. Germline CDR1 SGHRS, CDR2 YFSETQ. CDR3 sequence reads: CASSPGLAETYEQYF. In DNA, the CDR3 is TGCGCCAGCAGCCCCGGACTAGCGGAAACCTACGAGCAGTACTTC.

The V and J genes are TRBV12-3 or TRBV12-4 and TRBJ2-7; the D call may be TRBD1 or TRBD2 (5 bases each). V was shortened by 7 bases and J by 12 bases, with 22 bases between the two germline ends. The CDR3 consists of 13 residues. CDR3 sequence reads: CASTHTGRDGGYF. The CDR3 region has the DNA TGTGCCAGCACCCACACGGGACGTGATGGGGGGTACTTC.

This clonotype was detected a few times. V is TRBV20-1 and J is TRBJ2-3; 9 positions agree with TRBD2. This CDR3 contains 15 residues. Germline assignment: CDR1 DFQATT and CDR2 SNEGSKA (reference sequence). Germline trimming cut 3 bases from V and 5 bases from J; bases unmatched to any gene: 9. CDR3 DNA: TGCAGTGCTAGTAAATTAGCGGGAGTAGGAGATACGCAGTATTTT. Protein sequence: CSASKLAGVGDTQYF.

The chain joins TRBV29-1 to TRBJ2-1, with a tentative D call TRBD2 (7 bases). V shed 4 bases and J shed 6 bases, with 22 bases lying between them. The CDR3 has 16 amino acids. The germline gives CDR1 SQVTM, CDR2 ANQGSEA. CDR3: CSVGLVGGWTANEQFF. The DNA of the CDR3 is TGCAGCGTTGGGCTAGTGGGAGGGTGGACAGCCAATGAGCAGTTCTTC.

This clonotype was detected once. The junction differs from germline at one of its ends, possibly a read error. This rearrangement joins TRBV10-3 to TRBJ2-7, with D uncertain. The germline gives CDR1 ENHRY, CDR2 SYGVKD. The CDR3 is 14 residues long. The CDR3 bases are TGTGCCACCACCTACGGGCAAAGCTCCTACGAGCGGTACTTC. Translated, it gives CATTYGQSSYERYF.

This chain connects TRBV13 to TRBJ1-4; 8 nucleotides line up with TRBD1. There are 17 residues in the CDR3. Trimming at V came to 3 bases and at J to 4 bases, leaving 10 bases not matched to a gene. In germline, CDR1 is PRHDT, CDR2 FYEKMQ (reference sequence). The CDR3 nucleotides read TGTGCCAGCAGCTTTAGAAACAGGGGGACGGATAATGAAAAACTGTTTTTT. This codes for CASSFRNRGTDNEKLFF.

The rearrangement joins TRBV29-1 to TRBJ2-4; maybe TRBD2 (6 bases). The V gene lost 2 bases and the J gene lost 13 bases, with 24 bases spanning the gap. The CDR3 has 15 residues. The germline CDR1 and CDR2 sequences are SQVTM and ANQGSEA. The CDR3 protein is CSVELLEGSYNEQYF. The CDR3 coding sequence is TGCAGCGTTGAATTATTGGAGGGCTCCTACAATGAGCAGTACTTC.

This chain connects TRBV2 to TRBJ2-7; D possibly corresponds to TRBD1 (6 bases). Near its end, the DNA agrees better with TRBJ2-5, so the J call may be wrong. Germline V CDR1 and CDR2: SNHLY, FYNNEI. CDR3 size: 14 residues. Here the CDR3 DNA reads TGTGCCAGCAGTGAATCCCAGGGGCTCGGGACCCAGTACTTC. Translation gives CASSESQGLGTQYF.

This chain connects TRBV7-6 to TRBJ2-1; 12 bases are shared with TRBD2. The CDR3 sequence is 16 residues long. Germline V gene data show CDR1 as SGHVS and CDR2 as FNYEAQ. The ends lost 1 base at V and 5 bases at J; junction bases unmatched: 3. CDR3 loop: CASSLVLAGGHNEQFF. In DNA form, the CDR3 reads TGTGCCAGCAGCTTAGTTCTAGCGGGAGGGCACAATGAGCAGTTCTTC.

The chain combines TRBV6-2 or TRBV6-3 with TRBJ1-2, with D perhaps TRBD1 (5 bases). The CDR3 is 15 residues long. Trimming removed 10 bases from V and 2 bases from J, with 20 bases in between. Germline V gene sequence: CDR1 MNHEY, CDR2 SVGEGT. The chain's CDR3 is CATRDGSGPNYGYTF. Written as DNA, the CDR3 is TGTGCCACCAGAGACGGCTCGGGACCGAACTATGGCTACACCTTC.

This rearrangement joins TRBV20-1 to TRBJ2-1; tentative D call: TRBD1 (5 bases). The ends were cut back, 3 bases at V and 4 bases at J, with 19 bases in the middle. Germline V CDR1 and CDR2: DFQATT, SNEGSKA (reference sequence). The CDR3 consists of 16 residues. In nucleotides, the CDR3 is TGCAGTGCTAGTCCCCCCGCAGGGAAAGAGTACAATGAGCAGTTCTTC. This codes for CSASPPAGKEYNEQFF.

The chain recombines TRBV4-3 with TRBJ2-3; TRBD2 matches 11 bases. The J segment lost 0 bases and the V segment lost 3 bases, leaving 5 bases of the junction unmatched. The CDR3 is 17 amino acids. Germline V gene lookup returns CDR1 LGHNA and CDR2 YSLEER. CDR3 sequence (DNA): TGCGCCAGCAGCCAGGTTAGGACTAGCGGGAGCACAGATACGCAGTATTTT. Translation gives CASSQVRTSGSTDTQYF.

V gene TRBV24-1 combines with J gene TRBJ2-7, with D unresolved. Trimming shortened V by 6 bases and J by 7 bases, and 12 bases separated the two germline ends. The CDR3 length is 12 residues. Germline CDR1 and CDR2: KGHDR and SFDVKD. CDR3 amino acids: CATSNRYNEQYF. The CDR3 DNA is TGTGCCACCAGTAACAGATACAATGAGCAGTACTTC.

This clonotype was seen a handful of times. V usage is TRBV27 and J usage is TRBJ2-4; D possibly corresponds to TRBD2 (6 bases). V dropped 4 bases and J dropped 0 bases, with 22 bases sitting between them. CDR3 length: 19 residues. Germline V gives CDR1 MNHEY, CDR2 SMNVEV (reference sequence). The CDR3 region has the DNA TGTGCCAGCAGTTCCCACGCGGAGGGGAGGTTTCTAGCCAAAAACATTCAGTACTTC. Residues: CASSSHAEGRFLAKNIQYF.

The chain uses TRBV6-5 and TRBJ2-3, with D possibly matching TRBD2 (7 bases). Trimming removed 8 bases at V and 2 bases at J, with 11 bases between. The CDR3 is made up of 13 amino acids. Per the germline V gene, CDR1 is MNHEY and CDR2 is SVGAGI. The CDR3 bases are TGTGCCAGCTGGCGGGGGCACACAGATACGCAGTATTTT. It encodes CASWRGHTDTQYF.

This clonotype was found many times. The J gene is TRBJ2-1, the V gene TRBV10-3, with D possibly TRBD2 on 5 matching bases. This CDR3 has 13 amino acids. V was shortened by 4 bases and J by 9 bases, with 13 bases between the two germline ends. Germline V gives CDR1 ENHRY, CDR2 SYGVKD. CDR3 in DNA: TGTGCCATCAGTGGTTATAGTGAGGGTGAGCAGTTCTTC. Protein product: CAISGYSEGEQFF.

This rearrangement joins TRBV6-6 to TRBJ2-1; D might be TRBD2 (6 bases). The CDR3 length is 14 residues. The V gene lost 6 bases and the J gene lost 7 bases, with 16 bases spanning the gap. Looked up from germline, CDR1 is MNHNY and CDR2 is SVGAGI (reference sequence). The CDR3 bases are TGTGCCAGCAGAGTCGGGAGTACGGATAATGAGCAGTTCTTC. It yields the protein CASRVGSTDNEQFF.

The chain combines TRBV20-1 with TRBJ1-5, with D uncertain. Germline-derived CDR1 and CDR2 are DFQATT and SNEGSKA (reference sequence). The CDR3 has 16 residues. V was pared by 0 bases and J by 5 bases, with 17 bases between. CDR3 in amino acids: CSARDPRSSQDQPQHF. CDR3 DNA sequence: TGCAGTGCTAGAGATCCCAGGAGCAGCCAAGATCAGCCCCAGCATTTT.

This CDR3 is CASSQVTKGRGYGYTF. The CDR3, as DNA: TGCGCCAGCAGCCAAGTGACAAAAGGTCGCGGCTATGGCTACACCTTC. The chain couples TRBV4-1 to TRBJ1-2; D unresolved. V dropped 1 base and J dropped 4 bases, with 16 bases sitting between them. The CDR3 length is 16 residues. Looked up from germline, CDR1 is MGHRA and CDR2 is YSYEKL.